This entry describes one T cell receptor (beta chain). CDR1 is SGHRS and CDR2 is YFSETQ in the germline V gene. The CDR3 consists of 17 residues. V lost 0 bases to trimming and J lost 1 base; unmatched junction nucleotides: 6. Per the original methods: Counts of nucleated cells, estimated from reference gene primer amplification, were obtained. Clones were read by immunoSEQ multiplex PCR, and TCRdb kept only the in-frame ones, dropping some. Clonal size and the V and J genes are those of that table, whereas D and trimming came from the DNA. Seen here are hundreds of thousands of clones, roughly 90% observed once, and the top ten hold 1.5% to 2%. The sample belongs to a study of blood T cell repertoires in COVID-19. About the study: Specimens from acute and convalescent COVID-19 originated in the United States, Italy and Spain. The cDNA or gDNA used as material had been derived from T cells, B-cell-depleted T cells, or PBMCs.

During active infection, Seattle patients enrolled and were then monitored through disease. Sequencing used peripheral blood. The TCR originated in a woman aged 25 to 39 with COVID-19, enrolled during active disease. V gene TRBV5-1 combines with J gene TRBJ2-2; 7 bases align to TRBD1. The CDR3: CASSLASGTVNTGELFF. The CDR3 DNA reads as TGCGCCAGCAGCTTGGCCTCCGGGACAGTGAACACCGGGGAGCTGTTTTTT.